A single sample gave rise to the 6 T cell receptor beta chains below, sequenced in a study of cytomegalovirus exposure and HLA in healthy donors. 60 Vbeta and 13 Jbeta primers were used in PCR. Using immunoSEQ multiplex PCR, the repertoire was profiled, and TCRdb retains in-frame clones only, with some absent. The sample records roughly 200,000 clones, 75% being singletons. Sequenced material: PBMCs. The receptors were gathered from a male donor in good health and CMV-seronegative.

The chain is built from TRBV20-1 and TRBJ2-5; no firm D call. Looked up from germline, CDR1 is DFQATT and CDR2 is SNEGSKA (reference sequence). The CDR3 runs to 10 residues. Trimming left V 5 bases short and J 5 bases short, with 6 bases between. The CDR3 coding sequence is TGCAGTGCTCCCGCGGAGACCCAGTACTTC. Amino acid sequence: CSAPAETQYF.

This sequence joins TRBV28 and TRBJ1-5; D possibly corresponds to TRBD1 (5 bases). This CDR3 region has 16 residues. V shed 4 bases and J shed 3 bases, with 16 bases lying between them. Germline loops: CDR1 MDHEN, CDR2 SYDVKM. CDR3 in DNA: TGTGCCAGCAGTTCCCCAGGGTTGGTAGACAATCAGCCCCAGCATTTT. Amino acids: CASSSPGLVDNQPQHF.

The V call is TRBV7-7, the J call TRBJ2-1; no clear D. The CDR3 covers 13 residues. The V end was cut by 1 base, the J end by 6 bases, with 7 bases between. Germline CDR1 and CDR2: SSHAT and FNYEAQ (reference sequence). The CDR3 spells CASSLGALNEQFF. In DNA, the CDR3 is TGTGCCAGCAGCTTAGGCGCCCTCAATGAGCAGTTCTTC.

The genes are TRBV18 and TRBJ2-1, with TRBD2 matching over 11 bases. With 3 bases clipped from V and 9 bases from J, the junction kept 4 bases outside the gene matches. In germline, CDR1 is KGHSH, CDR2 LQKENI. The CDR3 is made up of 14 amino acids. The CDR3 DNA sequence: TGTGCCAGCTCACCTTTAGCGGGAGGGACTGAGCAGTTCTTC. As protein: CASSPLAGGTEQFF. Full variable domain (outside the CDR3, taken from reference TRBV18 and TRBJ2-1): NAGVMQNPRHLVRRRGQEARLRCSPMKGHSHVYWYRQLPEEGLKFMVYLQKENIIDESGMPKERFSAEFPKEGPSILRIQQVVRGDSAAYFCASSPLAGGTEQFFGPGTRLTVL.

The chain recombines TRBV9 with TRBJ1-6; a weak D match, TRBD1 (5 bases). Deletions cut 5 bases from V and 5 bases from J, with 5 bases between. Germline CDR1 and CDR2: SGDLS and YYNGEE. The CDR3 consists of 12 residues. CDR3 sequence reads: CASRDNNSPLHF. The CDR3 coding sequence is TGTGCCAGCAGGGACAATAATTCACCCCTCCACTTT.

CDR3 bases: TGCGCCAGCAGCCAAGAGGCTCAGGGATGGGGCCAGCCCCAGCATTTT. Translating it yields CASSQEAQGWGQPQHF. The J gene is TRBJ1-5, the V gene TRBV4-1, with D perhaps TRBD1 (5 bases). The CDR3 spans 16 residues. The germline gives CDR1 MGHRA, CDR2 YSYEKL. Trimming took off 0 bases at V and 7 bases at J, with 16 bases between the two ends.